The 15 T cell receptor beta chains given below trace back to one sample, sequenced in a study of cytomegalovirus exposure and HLA in healthy donors. 13 Jbeta primers and 60 Vbeta primers were used for the PCR. Some clones are missing from TCRdb's copy, which holds only in-frame ones; the method was immunoSEQ multiplex PCR. The sample yields about 120,000 clones, around 74% seen once. The sequencing sample was made of PBMCs. The receptors here all came from a man in his 60s in good health and CMV-seropositive.

The rearrangement joins TRBV10-2 to TRBJ2-5; possible D gene TRBD2, 5 bases. The CDR3 extends over 12 amino acids. Germline CDR1 and CDR2: WSHSY and SAAADI. Trimming took 8 bases from V and 2 from J, leaving 9 bases between them. For the CDR3, the DNA is TGCGCCAGCGAGGGCAGTCAAGAGACCCAGTACTTC. This sequence encodes CASEGSQETQYF.

The chain's CDR3 is CASSVVAGGLLHGEEAFF. The CDR3 DNA is TGTGCCAGCAGCGTAGTAGCCGGAGGCCTCCTACACGGGGAGGAAGCTTTCTTT. V and J are TRBV9 and TRBJ1-1; no definite D call. The V and J ends lost 0 bases and 8 bases respectively, with 26 bases between them. The V gene's germline CDR1 is SGDLS and CDR2 YYNGEE. CDR3 length equals 18 residues.

In its sample, this clone was seen a few times. The rearrangement uses TRBV5-1 and TRBJ2-3; 11 bases match TRBD2. The V segment lost 5 bases and the J segment 0 bases; nucleotides outside the gene matches: 5. CDR1 and CDR2 from the germline V gene are SGHRS and YFSETQ. The CDR3 runs 16 residues. The CDR3 spells CASRRLAGKSTDTQYF. CDR3 in DNA: TGCGCCAGCAGGAGACTAGCGGGGAAGAGCACAGATACGCAGTATTTT.

J is TRBJ2-7 and V is TRBV27; a weak D match, TRBD1 (5 bases). In germline, CDR1 is MNHEY, CDR2 SMNVEV (reference sequence). CDR3 size: 13 residues. With 6 bases removed from V and 0 bases from J, the gap between germline ends came to 9 bases. DNA of the CDR3: TGTGCCAGCAGGGGGCTATACTCCTACGAGCAGTACTTC. Translated: CASRGLYSYEQYF.

This sequence joins TRBV7-2 and TRBJ2-7, with TRBD1 identical over 7 bases. Germline CDR1 reads SGHTA; CDR2 reads FQGNSA. The ends lost 2 bases at V and 2 bases at J; junction bases unmatched: 6. The CDR3 is 15 amino acids. CDR3 amino acids: CASSLWGQGAYEQYF. The CDR3 DNA reads TGTGCCAGCAGCTTATGGGGGCAGGGGGCCTACGAGCAGTACTTC. The entire variable domain, with the rest obtained from reference TRBV7-2 and TRBJ2-7, is as follows: GAGVSQSPSNKVTEKGKDVELRCDPISGHTALYWYRQSLGQGLEFLIYFQGNSAPDKSGLPSDRFSAERTGGSVSTLTIQRTQQEDSAVYLCASSLWGQGAYEQYFGPGTRLTVT.

The genes are TRBV5-1 and TRBJ2-7, with a possible D match to TRBD1 (6 bases). The V gene lost 4 bases and the J gene lost 0 bases, with 8 bases spanning the gap. CDR1 SGHRS and CDR2 YFSETQ come from the germline V gene. This CDR3 comprises 13 residues. The CDR3 bases are TGCGCCAGCAGCAGGGACAACTCCTACGAGCAGTACTTC. This encodes CASSRDNSYEQYF. Supplemented by reference TRBV5-1 and TRBJ2-7, the full variable domain reads KAGVTQTPRYLIKTRGQQVTLSCSPISGHRSVSWYQQTPGQGLQFLFEYFSETQRNKGNFPGRFSGRQFSNSRSEMNVSTLELGDSALYLCASSRDNSYEQYFGPGTRLTVT.

The chain combines TRBV27 with TRBJ2-7; possibly TRBD2 for D (5 bases). Germline CDR1 MNHEY, CDR2 SMNVEV (reference sequence). This CDR3 contains 14 residues. With 9 bases removed from V and 3 bases from J, the gap between germline ends came to 18 bases. The CDR3 sequence: CASGRKESGYEQYF. CDR3 nucleotides: TGTGCCAGTGGGAGAAAGGAGTCCGGCTACGAGCAGTACTTC.

The gene calls are TRBV10-3 and TRBJ1-1, with 10 bases that match TRBD1. Germline CDR1 and CDR2: ENHRY and SYGVKD. The CDR3 is 14 residues long. V was clipped by 7 bases and J by 6 bases; unmatched bases: 8. The CDR3 loop reads CAITPGQGSSEAFF. DNA for the CDR3: TGTGCCATCACTCCGGGACAGGGGAGCTCTGAAGCTTTCTTT.

This clone was counted once. The chain has TRBV5-1 and TRBJ2-1; 9 bases line up with TRBD2. The CDR3 loop spans 16 amino acids. The V gene's germline CDR1 is SGHRS and CDR2 YFSETQ. The V and J ends lost 3 bases and 0 bases, in that order; junction bases with no gene match: 4. DNA for the CDR3: TGCGCCAGCAGCTACCTTAGCGGGAGCTCCTACAATGAGCAGTTCTTC. Amino acid sequence: CASSYLSGSSYNEQFF.

The chain has TRBV5-6 and TRBJ1-1, with TRBD1 identical over 9 bases. The CDR3 runs to 14 residues. With 4 bases clipped from V and 1 base from J, the junction kept 2 bases outside the gene matches. Germline values: CDR1 SGHDT, CDR2 YYEEEE. CDR3 protein: CASSRTGENTEAFF. CDR3 nucleotide sequence: TGTGCCAGCAGCAGGACAGGGGAGAACACTGAAGCTTTCTTT.

The rearrangement joins TRBV14 to TRBJ1-2, with no clear D. This CDR3 comprises 15 residues. Per the germline V gene, CDR1 is SGHDN and CDR2 is FVKESK. Deletions cut 4 bases from V and 2 bases from J, with 14 bases between. The CDR3 DNA is TGTGCCAGCAGCCCTATAAGTACGTGGAACTATGGCTACACCTTC. Protein: CASSPISTWNYGYTF.

The chain couples TRBV6-1 to TRBJ1-4, with TRBD1 identical over 11 bases. Germline trimming cut 4 bases from V and 8 bases from J; bases unmatched to any gene: 3. The CDR3 covers 14 residues. Germline CDR1 MNHNS, CDR2 SASEGT. The CDR3 is CASSVGQGVEKLFF. The CDR3 DNA sequence: TGTGCCAGCAGTGTGGGACAGGGGGTGGAAAAACTGTTTTTT.

The chain links TRBV5-1 to TRBJ1-6, with D possibly TRBD1 on 6 matching bases. V shed 0 bases and J shed 10 bases, with 14 bases lying between them. Germline CDR1 reads SGHRS; CDR2 reads YFSETQ. The CDR3 loop spans 15 amino acids. CDR3 region: CASSLGVTGSSPLHF. CDR3 bases: TGCGCCAGCAGCTTGGGAGTGACAGGTTCCTCACCCCTCCACTTT.

This clone has a handful of counts. The CDR3 DNA is TGTGCCAGCAGTGGTCTCCTCCTCAGGATGCAAAAGAACACTGAAGCTTTCTTT. As protein: CASSGLLLRMQKNTEAFF. The chain uses TRBV2 and TRBJ1-1, with unresolved D. Trimming removed 4 bases at V and 1 base at J, with 22 bases between. Germline CDR1 is SNHLY and CDR2 is FYNNEI. The CDR3 covers 18 residues.

This chain uses TRBV30 with TRBJ1-2; tentative D call: TRBD1 (5 bases). Trimming pared 7 bases from V and 3 bases from J, leaving 15 bases between. This CDR3 comprises 13 residues. The germline V gene encodes CDR1 GTSNPN and CDR2 SVGIG (reference sequence). DNA for the CDR3: TGTGCCTCCCAGGGCCCAGGATACTATGGCTACACCTTC. Protein: CASQGPGYYGYTF. The entire variable domain, with the rest obtained from reference TRBV30 and TRBJ1-2, is as follows: SQTIHQWPATLVQPVGSPLSLECTVEGTSNPNLYWYRQAAGRGLQLLFYSVGIGQISSEVPQNLSASRPQDRQFILSSKKLLLSDSGFYLCASQGPGYYGYTFGSGTRLTVV.